This T cell receptor (beta chain) comes out of a study of beta chain features in type 1 diabetes. Study-level findings and limits: A definitive answer on HLA type influencing TCRB rearrangement was not reached here. Compared with healthy donors, patients appeared to share more similar naive, central memory and regulatory TCRB repertoires. In every one of the four CD4+ subsets, TCRB CDR3s were moderately but significantly shorter in Type 1 diabetes patients.

The CDR3 has 13 amino acids. Germline-derived CDR1 and CDR2 are SEHNR and FQNEAQ (reference sequence). V lost 1 base and J 5 bases, leaving 9 bases between the germline ends. It was via CD45RO/CCR7/CD25/CD127/CD95/CD27 that CD4+ naive, central memory, regulatory and stem cell-like memory cells were sorted. The investigators reverse transcribed all of the isolated RNA, so they sequenced expressed TCRB transcripts. Several million reads were obtained on average from naive, central memory and regulatory T cell samples. Assay: immunoSEQ multiplex PCR; the TCRdb copy retains only in-frame clones and omits some. The top ten hold around 0.12% of the sample, which has about 650,000 clones, over 10% seen once. A word on this clone: As yet, its antigen is unknown.

This chain uses TRBV7-9 with TRBJ2-7; possible D gene TRBD2, 5 bases. Material for sequencing was naive CD4+ T cells from blood. The TCR originated in a man younger than 40 with type 1 diabetes. CDR3 sequence: CASSLGLGNEQYF. In DNA, the CDR3 is TGTGCCAGCAGCTTAGGGCTCGGGAACGAGCAGTACTTC.